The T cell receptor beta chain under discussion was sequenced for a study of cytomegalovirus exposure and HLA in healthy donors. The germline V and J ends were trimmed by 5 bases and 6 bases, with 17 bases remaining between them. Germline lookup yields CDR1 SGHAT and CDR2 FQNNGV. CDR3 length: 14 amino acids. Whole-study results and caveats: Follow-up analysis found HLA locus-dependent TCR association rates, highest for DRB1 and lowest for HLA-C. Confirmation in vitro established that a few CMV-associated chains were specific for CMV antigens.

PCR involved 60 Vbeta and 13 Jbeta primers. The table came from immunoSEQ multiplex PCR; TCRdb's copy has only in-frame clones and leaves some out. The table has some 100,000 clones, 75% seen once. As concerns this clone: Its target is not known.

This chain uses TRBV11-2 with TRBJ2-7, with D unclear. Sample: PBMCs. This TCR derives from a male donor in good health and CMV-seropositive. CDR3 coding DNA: TGTGCCAGCAGCCCCGTTGAGAGGTTCGGCGAGCAGTACTTC. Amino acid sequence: CASSPVERFGEQYF.